The 10 T cell receptor beta chains listed next were all sequenced from one sample in a study of T cells in Graves' hyperthyroidism and ophthalmopathy. Amplified TCR beta CDR3 regions derived from RNA transcripts. The HTBI primer set was used in a first-round RT-PCR of the TCR CDR3. In TCRdb, the multiplex PCR reads were re-called with MiXCR into one record per CDR3 protein. The sample has 700,000 or so distinct CDR3 sequences, about a sixth seen once. The sequenced material came from blood. Receptors were obtained from a man aged 18-30 years with Graves' hyperthyroidism.

This clonotype turned up a few times. The rearrangement joins TRBV7-3 to TRBJ1-1; D gene ambiguous. The CDR3 totals 18 residues. The V and J ends lost 5 bases and 0 bases respectively, with 22 bases between them. Germline CDR1 is SGHTA and CDR2 is FQGTGA. CDR3 amino acids: CASSPNKPSSPLNTEAFF. The CDR3 bases are TGTGCCAGCAGCCCTAATAAACCGTCAAGCCCCTTGAACACTGAAGCTTTCTTT.

This clonotype showed up just a few times. The V call is TRBV6-1, the J call TRBJ2-7; 10 bases match TRBD2. Looked up from germline, CDR1 is MNHNS and CDR2 is SASEGT. The CDR3 runs 16 residues. The V and J ends lost 6 bases and 0 bases, in that order; junction bases with no gene match: 8. The CDR3 DNA reads as TGTGCCAGCAGACGCGGACTAGCGGATACCTCCTACGAGCAGTACTTC. This translates into CASRRGLADTSYEQYF.

The chain is built from TRBV20-1 and TRBJ2-1; 10 positions match TRBD2. The ends lost 0 bases at V and 5 bases at J; junction bases unmatched: 4. The CDR3 contains 15 residues. The germline V gene has CDR1 DFQATT and CDR2 SNEGSKA (reference sequence). Written as DNA, the CDR3 is TGCAGTGCTAGAGATTCTCTAGCGGGAGACAATGAGCAGTTCTTC. It yields the protein CSARDSLAGDNEQFF.

The gene calls are TRBV5-1 and TRBJ1-1; TRBD1 aligns across 9 bases. The length of the CDR3 is 14 residues. Germline lookup yields CDR1 SGHRS and CDR2 YFSETQ. The V and J ends lost 5 bases and 5 bases, in that order; junction bases with no gene match: 7. As DNA, the CDR3 is TGCGCCAGCAGACAGACAGGGGGAGGGACTGAAGCTTTCTTT. Translating gives CASRQTGGGTEAFF.

This clonotype was counted at least ten times. The gene calls are TRBV7-2 and TRBJ2-1, with D possibly being TRBD2 (6 bases). The V end lost 3 bases, the J end lost 2 bases, and 14 bases lay between the germline ends. The germline V gene has CDR1 SGHTA and CDR2 FQGNSA. The CDR3 sequence is 16 residues long. For the CDR3, the DNA is TGTGCCAGCAGCTTGGTAGGCGGGACCGCCTACAATGAGCAGTTCTTC. Translated: CASSLVGGTAYNEQFF.

V is TRBV12-5 and J is TRBJ2-1; D unresolved. The length of the CDR3 is 13 residues. The germline V gene encodes CDR1 LGHNT and CDR2 FRNRAP. Trimming cost V 0 bases and J 9 bases, with 9 bases left between them. DNA of the CDR3: TGTGCTAGTGGTTTGGTTTGGGCTCCTGAGCAGTTCTTC. As protein: CASGLVWAPEQFF. Complete variable domain (other parts from reference TRBV12-5 and TRBJ2-1): DARVTQTPRHKVTEMGQEVTMRCQPILGHNTVFWYRQTMMQGLELLAYFRNRAPLDDSGMPKDRFSAEMPDATLATLKIQPSEPRDSAVYFCASGLVWAPEQFFGPGTRLTVL.

J is TRBJ1-1 and V is TRBV30; 7 nucleotides align to TRBD1. From germline, CDR1 is GTSNPN and CDR2 SVGIG (reference sequence). Trimming took 6 bases from V and 6 from J; bases not matched to a gene: 7. This CDR3 spans 12 amino acids. The CDR3 nucleotides read TGTGCCTGTATGCCGGGACAGCCTGAAGCTTTCTTT. It yields the protein CACMPGQPEAFF.

This clonotype came up a few times. This chain joins TRBV2 and TRBJ2-7, with 7 bases lining up with TRBD2. Germline V CDR1 and CDR2: SNHLY, FYNNEI. V trimming: 7 bases; J trimming: 7 bases; junction bases outside the gene matches: 19. The CDR3 sequence is 16 residues long. The CDR3 DNA reads as TGTGCCAGCATAGGGCCCAGGGACCTCGGGGGAGGGGAGCAGTACTTC. Amino acid sequence: CASIGPRDLGGGEQYF. Looking up the rest from reference TRBV2 and TRBJ2-7 gives the full variable domain: EPEVTQTPSHQVTQMGQEVILRCVPISNHLYFYWYRQILGQKVEFLVSFYNNEISEKSEIFDDQFSVERPDGSNFTLKIRSTKLEDSAMYFCASIGPRDLGGGEQYFGPGTRLTVT.

This sequence joins TRBV7-9 and TRBJ2-5, with D tentatively TRBD2 (6 bases). V dropped 5 bases and J dropped 9 bases, with 16 bases sitting between them. The CDR3 loop spans 13 amino acids. Germline CDR1 and CDR2: SEHNR and FQNEAQ (reference sequence). CDR3 nucleotide sequence: TGTGCCAGCAGCAGGGACTCTGTGCTTTCCCAGTACTTC. Translating it yields CASSRDSVLSQYF.

The chain uses TRBV5-1 and TRBJ2-5; TRBD2 agrees at 7 bases. Germline V gene lookup returns CDR1 SGHRS and CDR2 YFSETQ. Trimming cost V 0 bases and J 5 bases; bases outside gene matches: 4. There are 14 residues in the CDR3. CDR3 protein: CASSLVEGGETQYF. DNA of the CDR3: TGCGCCAGCAGCTTGGTGGAGGGAGGGGAGACCCAGTACTTC.